This is a list of T cell receptor beta chains from one sample in a study of OX40 agonist ivuxolimab in advanced cancers. TCRdb's table, derived via immunoSEQ multiplex PCR, lists solely in-frame clones and lacks some. The sample consists of fewer than 25,000 clones, approximately 83% of them appearing once. The material sequenced was CD4+ or CD8+ T cells sorted from blood, taken in a trial of the OX40 agonist ivuxolimab. The receptors stem from an adult with an advanced solid tumor such as melanoma, head and neck, liver or kidney cancer. The CDR3 runs from the conserved cysteine through the conserved F or W. The D gene is left open where the match is weak. The size of a clone is reported for some rows only, either as once, few or many, or as a class for expanded clones.

d_call	clone_size	v_call	j_call	cdr3_length	cdr3_nt	cdr3_aa
.	.	TRBV10-2	TRBJ1-4	14	TGCGCCAGCAGTGAGTCGGCAGGGGCAGGGGAACTGTTTTTT	CASSESAGAGELFF
.	.	TRBV9	TRBJ2-1	13	TGTGCCAGCAGCGTAGCCGGGTACAATGAGCAGTTCTTC	CASSVAGYNEQFF
.	.	TRBV19	TRBJ1-1	10	TGTGCCACTGGGTACACTGAAGCTTTCTTT	CATGYTEAFF
TRBD2	.	TRBV11-2	TRBJ2-1	15	TGTGCCAGCAGCGTTAGCGGGAGCTCCTACAATGAGCAGTTCTTC	CASSVSGSSYNEQFF
.	.	TRBV10-2	TRBJ2-5	15	TGCGCCAGCAGTGAGTCGACGAGGGGATTAGGGACCCAGTACTTC	CASSESTRGLGTQYF
.	.	TRBV28	TRBJ2-2	18	TGTGCCAGCAGTCCCCCCCCCAGGGTGGGAGGTGAGGCCGGGGAGCTGTTTTTT	CASSPPPRVGGEAGELFF
TRBD2	.	TRBV27	TRBJ2-7	15	TGTGCCAGCCGAATTGCGGGGGATTTACCCTACGAGCAGTACTTC	CASRIAGDLPYEQYF
.	once	TRBV4-1	TRBJ2-7	14	TGCGCCAGCAGCCAAGAAGTTTGGGCCAGCGAGCAGTACTTC	CASSQEVWASEQYF
.	.	TRBV27	TRBJ2-2	16	TGTGCCAGCTCGGGGGCAGGGGGTTGGGTCACCGGGGAGCTGTTTTTT	CASSGAGGWVTGELFF
.	.	TRBV5-1	TRBJ1-1	13	TGCGCCAGCAGTCCCGGACCGAACACTGAAGCTTTCTTT	CASSPGPNTEAFF
.	.	TRBV25-1	TRBJ1-1	16	TGTGCCAGCAGCTCCCGGGACGGGTTACTGAACACTGAAGCTTTCTTT	CASSSRDGLLNTEAFF
TRBD1	.	TRBV19	TRBJ2-3	16	TGTGCCAATACCCAACCGACAGGGGGGTTGTTTGATACGCAGTATTTT	CANTQPTGGLFDTQYF
.	few	TRBV4-1	TRBJ1-6	15	TGCGCCAGCAGCCAAGATGGTGGAAATAATTCACCCCTCCACTTT	CASSQDGGNNSPLHF
.	.	TRBV5-1	TRBJ2-7	12	TGCGCCAGCAGCTTGGAGCCTCACGAGCAGTACTTC	CASSLEPHEQYF
TRBD2	.	TRBV15	TRBJ2-1	16	TGTGCCACCAGCCCGAAAGCGGGAGGTTCCTACAATGAGCAGTTCTTC	CATSPKAGGSYNEQFF
TRBD2	.	TRBV10-3	TRBJ2-1	15	TGTGCCACCCGGACTAGCGGGGGGGCCTACAATGAGCAGTTCTTC	CATRTSGGAYNEQFF
.	.	TRBV5-6	TRBJ2-7	13	TGTGCCAGCAGCTTGGGAGTAATGGGCGAGCAGTACTTC	CASSLGVMGEQYF
.	few	TRBV7-6	TRBJ2-7	12	TGTGCCAGCAGCTTAGCTTACTACGAGCAGTACTTC	CASSLAYYEQYF
TRBD1	.	TRBV9	TRBJ1-1	15	TGTGCCAGCAGCGGGTGGGCACAGGGGGCGTTTGAAGCTTTCTTT	CASSGWAQGAFEAFF
.	.	TRBV11-2	TRBJ1-6	16	TGTGCCAGCAGCTTAGTTGACGGACCCTATAATTCACCCCTCCACTTT	CASSLVDGPYNSPLHF
.	once	TRBV5-6	TRBJ1-2	14	TGTGCCAGCAGCCCGGGACGGCTGTTATATGGCTACACCTTC	CASSPGRLLYGYTF
.	few	TRBV6-1	TRBJ1-1	15	TGTGCCAGCAGCCCTTATGTGGGCGATAACACTGAAGCTTTCTTT	CASSPYVGDNTEAFF
.	.	TRBV27	TRBJ2-7	15	TGTGCCAGCAGTTTAGGGGCAGGACCCTCCTACGAGCAGTACTTC	CASSLGAGPSYEQYF
TRBD1	.	TRBV15	TRBJ1-5	14	TGTGCCACAGGGGGCCGGGGAAGCAATCAGCCCCAGCATTTT	CATGGRGSNQPQHF
TRBD1	.	TRBV6-4	TRBJ2-1	16	TGTGCCAGCAGTGACCGACCGGGACAGGGAGGGAATGAGCAGTTCTTC	CASSDRPGQGGNEQFF
TRBD1	once	TRBV7-9	TRBJ1-3	15	TGTGCCAGCAGCATTGACAGGGACTCTGGAAACACCATATATTTT	CASSIDRDSGNTIYF
.	once	TRBV7-9	TRBJ2-1	16	TGTGCCAGCAGCCCGGAGCGGTCTAGCTCCTACAATGAGCAGTTCTTC	CASSPERSSSYNEQFF
TRBD2	.	TRBV9	TRBJ2-2	16	TGTGCCAGCAGCGTAAGACTAGCGGGAAACACCGGGGAGCTGTTTTTT	CASSVRLAGNTGELFF